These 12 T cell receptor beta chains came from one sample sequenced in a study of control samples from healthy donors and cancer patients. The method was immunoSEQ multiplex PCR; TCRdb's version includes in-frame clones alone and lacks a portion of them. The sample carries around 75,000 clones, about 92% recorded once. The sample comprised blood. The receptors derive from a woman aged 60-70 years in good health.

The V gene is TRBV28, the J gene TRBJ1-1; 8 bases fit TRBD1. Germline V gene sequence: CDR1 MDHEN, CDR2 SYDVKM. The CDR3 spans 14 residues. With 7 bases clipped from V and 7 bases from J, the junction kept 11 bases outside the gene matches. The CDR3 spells CASTLPTGGVEAFF. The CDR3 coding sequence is TGTGCCAGCACCCTCCCCACAGGGGGAGTTGAAGCTTTCTTT.

CDR3 loop: CASSFGGAQPQHF. The CDR3 DNA reads TGTGCCAGCAGCTTTGGAGGGGCTCAGCCCCAGCATTTT. V and J are TRBV7-9 and TRBJ1-5; D perhaps matches TRBD1 (5 bases). This CDR3 spans 13 amino acids. The V gene's germline CDR1 is SEHNR and CDR2 FQNEAQ (reference sequence). V was trimmed by 3 bases and J by 6 bases, leaving 9 bases between them.

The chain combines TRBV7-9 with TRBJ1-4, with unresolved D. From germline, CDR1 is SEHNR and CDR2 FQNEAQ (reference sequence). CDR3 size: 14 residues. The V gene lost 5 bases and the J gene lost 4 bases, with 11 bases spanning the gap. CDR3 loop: CASSVRNVNEKLFF. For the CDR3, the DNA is TGTGCCAGCAGCGTCAGGAATGTTAATGAAAAACTGTTTTTT.

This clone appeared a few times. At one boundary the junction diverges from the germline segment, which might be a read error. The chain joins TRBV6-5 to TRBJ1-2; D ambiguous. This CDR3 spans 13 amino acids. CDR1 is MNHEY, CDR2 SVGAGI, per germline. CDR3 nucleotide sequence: TGTGCCAGCAGTTACGCGCAGCGGTCACTCCCAGTTTTC. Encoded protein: CASSYAQRSLPVF.

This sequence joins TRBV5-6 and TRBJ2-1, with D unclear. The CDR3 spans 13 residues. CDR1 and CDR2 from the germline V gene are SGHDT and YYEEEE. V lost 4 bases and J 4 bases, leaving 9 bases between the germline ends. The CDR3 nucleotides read TGTGCCAGCAGCCCAGGTCGTTACAATGAGCAGTTCTTC. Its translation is CASSPGRYNEQFF.

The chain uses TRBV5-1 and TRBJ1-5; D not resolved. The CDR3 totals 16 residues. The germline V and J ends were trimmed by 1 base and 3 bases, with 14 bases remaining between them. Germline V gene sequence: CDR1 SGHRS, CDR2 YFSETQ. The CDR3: CASSLYGRGDNQPQHF. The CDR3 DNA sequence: TGCGCCAGCAGCTTGTACGGGCGTGGTGACAATCAGCCCCAGCATTTT.

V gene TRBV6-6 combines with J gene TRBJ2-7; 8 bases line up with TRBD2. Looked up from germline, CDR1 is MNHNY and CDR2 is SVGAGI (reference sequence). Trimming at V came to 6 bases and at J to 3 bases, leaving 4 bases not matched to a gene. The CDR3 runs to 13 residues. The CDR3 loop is CASSRAGDYEQYF. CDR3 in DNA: TGTGCCAGCAGCCGAGCGGGAGACTACGAGCAGTACTTC.

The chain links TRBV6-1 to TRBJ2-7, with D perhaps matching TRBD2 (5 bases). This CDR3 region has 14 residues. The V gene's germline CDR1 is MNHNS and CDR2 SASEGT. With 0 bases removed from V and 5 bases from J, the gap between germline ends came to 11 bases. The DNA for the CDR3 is TGTGCCAGCAGTGAAGCTTGGCCCGGGAACGAGCAGTACTTC. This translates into CASSEAWPGNEQYF.

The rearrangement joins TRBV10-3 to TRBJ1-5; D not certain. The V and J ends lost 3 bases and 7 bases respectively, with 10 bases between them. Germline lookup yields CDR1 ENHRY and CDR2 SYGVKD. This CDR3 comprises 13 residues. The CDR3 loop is CAISDGNEQPQHF. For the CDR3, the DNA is TGTGCCATCAGTGACGGGAACGAACAGCCCCAGCATTTT.

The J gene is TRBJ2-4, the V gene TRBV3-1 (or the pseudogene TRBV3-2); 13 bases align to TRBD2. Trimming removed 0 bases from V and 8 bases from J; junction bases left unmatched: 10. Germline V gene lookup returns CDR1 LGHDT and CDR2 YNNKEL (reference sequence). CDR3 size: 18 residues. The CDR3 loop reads CASSQDLWTSGSFDIQYF. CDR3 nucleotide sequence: TGTGCCAGCAGCCAAGACCTTTGGACTAGCGGGAGTTTTGACATTCAGTACTTC.

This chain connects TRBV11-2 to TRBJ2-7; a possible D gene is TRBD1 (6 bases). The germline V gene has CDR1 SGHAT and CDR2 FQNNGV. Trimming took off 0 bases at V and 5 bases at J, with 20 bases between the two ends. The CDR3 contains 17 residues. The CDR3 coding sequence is TGTGCCAGCAGCTTAGATGGGTGGGACACCAGAAACCACGAGCAGTACTTC. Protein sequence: CASSLDGWDTRNHEQYF.

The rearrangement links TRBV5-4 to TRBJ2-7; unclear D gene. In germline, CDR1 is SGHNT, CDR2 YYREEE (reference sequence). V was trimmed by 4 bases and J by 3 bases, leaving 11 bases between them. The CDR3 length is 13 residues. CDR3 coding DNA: TGTGCCAGCAGCCTGGACGGCAACTACGAGCAGTACTTC. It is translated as CASSLDGNYEQYF.